The present T cell receptor beta chain was sequenced within a study of blood T cell repertoires in COVID-19. In the study's own analysis: Scientists estimated how many nucleated cells there were by amplifying reference gene primers. Sequenced by immunoSEQ multiplex PCR; TCRdb stores in-frame clones only, minus some. From that table come the V and J calls and clone size; the DNA was used to work out D and trimming. This table has a few hundred thousand clones, approximately 80% appearing once. This clone has only one observation. Germline assignment: CDR1 LNHDA and CDR2 SQIVND (reference sequence). The trim removed 6 bases at V and 8 bases at J, leaving 3 bases unmatched. This CDR3 spans 13 amino acids. Cohort placement rested on clinical history that participants reported themselves. Individuals in the exposed group had encountered a COVID-19 case within 2 weeks preceding study entry.

The sequence derives from a man aged 40-49 years who had been exposed to COVID-19. The chain links TRBV19 to TRBJ2-1; TRBD2 agrees at 11 bases. Sequenced material: PBMCs or T cells enriched from blood (not recorded which). CDR3 coding DNA: TGTGCCAGTAGACTAGCGGGAGTGGATGAGCAGTTCTTC. Its protein product is CASRLAGVDEQFF.